Described below is a single TCR beta chain sequence and its context. Its target is not known. This could be a read error, since a much larger clone is one nucleotide away. The sample comes from a study of T-cell reconstitution after alpha-beta-depleted transplantation in children. Trimming left V 4 bases short and J 5 bases short, with 14 bases between. This CDR3 is built from 13 residues. Germline CDR1 and CDR2: SQVTM and ANQGSEA. General observations from the study: T-cell counts and diversity at one year post-transplant came mainly from newly produced T cells.

Preparation of the TCRbeta library involved a method that used unique molecular identifiers. TCRdb fed the PCR reads into MiXCR, producing one record per CDR3 protein. The data show over 100,000 distinct CDR3 sequences, with over 9% seen just once and under 35% held by the top ten. The TCR originated in a boy aged 2 to 10 with acute lymphoblastic leukemia, due to receive a stem cell transplant. V gene TRBV29-1 combines with J gene TRBJ2-5; D is possibly TRBD2 (5 bases). The specimen comprised PBMCs, sampled before TCRalphabeta/CD19-depleted stem cell transplant. For the CDR3, the DNA is TGCAGCGTTGGGGAGACTGATCGGGAGACCCAGTACTTC. Its translation is CSVGETDRETQYF.